A single sample is the source of the 17 T cell receptor beta chains below, sequenced in a study of shared clonotypes between healthy human individuals. CD8 cells regarded as naive lacked CD45RO, were positively chosen for CCR7, and omitted terminally differentiated effector memory CD45RA+ cells. Sequenced by immunoSEQ multiplex PCR; TCRdb stores in-frame clones only, minus some. The top ten hold 24% of the sample, which has almost 700,000 clones, around 92% seen once. The sequencing input was naive CD8+ T cells sorted from blood. The origin of the receptors is a man younger than 40 in good health.

This sequence joins TRBV4-3 and TRBJ2-4; possibly TRBD1 or TRBD2 for D (6 bases each). V gave up 0 bases and J gave up 3 bases, with 15 bases separating them. The CDR3 has 17 amino acids. CDR1 is LGHNA and CDR2 is YSLEER in the germline V gene. The CDR3 sequence: CASSQDWGAGDKNIQYF. As DNA, the CDR3 is TGCGCCAGCAGCCAAGATTGGGGGGCCGGGGACAAAAACATTCAGTACTTC.

This chain connects TRBV27 to TRBJ2-7, with 7 nucleotides matching TRBD1. Looked up from germline, CDR1 is MNHEY and CDR2 is SMNVEV (reference sequence). Losses at the gene ends were 1 base for V and 2 bases for J; bases not matched to a gene: 11. The CDR3 loop spans 17 amino acids. The CDR3 protein is CASSLLGHTGAAYEQYF. Written as DNA, the CDR3 is TGTGCCAGCAGTTTATTGGGGCACACAGGGGCGGCCTACGAGCAGTACTTC.

The J gene is TRBJ1-2, the V gene TRBV19; 8 bases fit TRBD1. Germline V gives CDR1 LNHDA, CDR2 SQIVND (reference sequence). After removal of 3 bases from V and 4 bases from J, the junction contained 1 base not matched to a gene. The CDR3 contains 13 residues. The CDR3 nucleotides are TGTGCCAGTAGTATGGGACAGGTCTATGGCTACACCTTC. Its protein is CASSMGQVYGYTF.

A single count supports this clone. The chain links TRBV4-1 to TRBJ2-5; 11 bases fit TRBD2. The CDR3 loop spans 15 amino acids. V trimming: 5 bases; J trimming: 5 bases; junction bases outside the gene matches: 7. Germline V lookup: CDR1 MGHRA, CDR2 YSYEKL. The CDR3 sequence is CASSIAGGPGETQYF. The CDR3 bases are TGCGCCAGCAGCATAGCGGGAGGGCCGGGGGAGACCCAGTACTTC.

The chain employs TRBV5-3 and TRBJ2-1; D might be TRBD2 (6 bases). TRBV5-3 is an open reading frame, and its role is uncertain. Trimming cost V 0 bases and J 0 bases, with 13 bases left between them. CDR3 length equals 17 residues. The CDR3 loop reads CARSLALSGSSYNEQFF. The CDR3 DNA reads TGTGCCAGAAGCTTGGCCTTATCCGGGAGCTCCTACAATGAGCAGTTCTTC.

The chain links TRBV4-1 to TRBJ2-2; D possibly corresponds to TRBD2 (5 bases). The germline V gene encodes CDR1 MGHRA and CDR2 YSYEKL. This CDR3 is 16 amino acids long. V was pared by 1 base and J by 6 bases, with 15 bases between. CDR3 nucleotides: TGCGCCAGCAGCCAAGCCCTAGCCCTGGCCCCCGGGGAGCTGTTTTTT. This gives the protein CASSQALALAPGELFF.

This chain connects TRBV15 to TRBJ1-2, with TRBD1 matching 10 bases. The J segment lost 4 bases and the V segment lost 3 bases, leaving 11 bases of the junction unmatched. Germline loops: CDR1 LNHNV, CDR2 YYDKDF (reference sequence). The CDR3 is made up of 17 amino acids. In DNA form, the CDR3 reads TGTGCCACCAGCAGGGCCGACAGGGGGCTAGAGGGCTATGGCTACACCTTC. It yields the protein CATSRADRGLEGYGYTF.

This chain links TRBV6-1 with TRBJ2-5, with D maybe TRBD2 (5 bases). The CDR3 extends over 11 amino acids. CDR1 and CDR2 from the germline V gene are MNHNS and SASEGT. Trimming shortened V by 7 bases and J by 4 bases, and 7 bases separated the two germline ends. The CDR3 region is CASNRGETQYF. The CDR3 region has the DNA TGTGCCAGCAATCGGGGAGAGACCCAGTACTTC.

The chain couples TRBV6-5 to TRBJ1-4; D remains ambiguous. CDR3 length: 15 amino acids. V dropped 6 bases and J dropped 5 bases, with 16 bases sitting between them. Per germline, CDR1 MNHEY and CDR2 SVGAGI. The CDR3 region is CASRPPRHGNEKLFF. CDR3 nucleotides: TGTGCCAGCAGACCTCCGAGACACGGGAATGAAAAACTGTTTTTT.

This chain connects TRBV28 to TRBJ2-1, with 10 bases identical to TRBD2. The CDR3 spans 17 residues. Germline V gene sequence: CDR1 MDHEN, CDR2 SYDVKM. With 4 bases clipped from V and 3 bases from J, the junction kept 9 bases outside the gene matches. The CDR3 DNA follows: TGTGCCAGCAGTTCCCGCCGGACTAGCGGAATCTACAATGAGCAGTTCTTC. Protein: CASSSRRTSGIYNEQFF.

The CDR3 loop is CASSVVSPAITVGETQYF. CDR3 DNA: TGTGCCAGCAGCGTAGTATCGCCAGCGATTACCGTGGGGGAGACCCAGTACTTC. The chain uses TRBV9 and TRBJ2-5; the D is unclear. With 0 bases removed from V and 5 bases from J, the gap between germline ends came to 23 bases. The V gene's germline CDR1 is SGDLS and CDR2 YYNGEE. The CDR3 is made up of 18 amino acids.

V gene TRBV7-9 combines with J gene TRBJ2-1, with D possibly matching TRBD2 (6 bases). Germline CDR1 SEHNR, CDR2 FQNEAQ (reference sequence). Trimming took off 6 bases at V and 4 bases at J, with 16 bases between the two ends. The CDR3 sequence is 15 residues long. The CDR3 sequence: CASSLPGVRYNEQFF. The DNA of the CDR3 is TGTGCCAGCAGTCTTCCGGGAGTTCGGTACAATGAGCAGTTCTTC.

CDR3 loop: CASSEAEESLNTEAFF. In DNA form, the CDR3 reads TGTGCCAGCAGTGAAGCCGAGGAGTCCCTGAACACTGAAGCTTTCTTT. The chain joins TRBV2 to TRBJ1-1; no clear D gene. The V gene lost 0 bases and the J gene lost 0 bases, with 11 bases spanning the gap. The CDR3 sequence is 16 residues long. The germline V gene has CDR1 SNHLY and CDR2 FYNNEI. The full variable domain, rest sourced from reference TRBV2 and TRBJ1-1, is EPEVTQTPSHQVTQMGQEVILRCVPISNHLYFYWYRQILGQKVEFLVSFYNNEISEKSEIFDDQFSVERPDGSNFTLKIRSTKLEDSAMYFCASSEAEESLNTEAFFGQGTRLTVV.

This chain joins TRBV13 and TRBJ1-2; a weak D match, TRBD1 (5 bases). In germline, CDR1 is PRHDT, CDR2 FYEKMQ (reference sequence). V was pared by 8 bases and J by 8 bases, with 18 bases between. This CDR3 region has 13 residues. CDR3 nucleotide sequence: TGTGCCAGCGCGACGGACACCGTCTCAGGCTACACCTTC. It encodes CASATDTVSGYTF.

The chain joins TRBV5-6 to TRBJ1-1; a weak D match, TRBD1 (5 bases). The ends were cut back, 0 bases at V and 7 bases at J, with 13 bases in the middle. This CDR3 has 14 residues. Germline-derived CDR1 and CDR2 are SGHDT and YYEEEE. The CDR3: CASSLGQGISEAFF. The CDR3 DNA reads as TGTGCCAGCAGCTTGGGGCAGGGAATAAGTGAAGCTTTCTTT.

Notes on this clone: At the DNA level, this CDR3 is encoded by other sequences in the same sample as well. V and J are TRBV28 and TRBJ1-2, with TRBD1 matching 7 bases. CDR3 length equals 12 residues. Per germline, CDR1 MDHEN and CDR2 SYDVKM. Unmatched junction bases numbered 3, after V lost 3 bases and J lost 8 bases. CDR3 in amino acids: CASSLGGGGYTF. CDR3 sequence (DNA): TGTGCCAGCAGTTTGGGAGGGGGCGGCTACACCTTC.

Concerning this clone itself: A far larger clone is just one base off, so this is likely a read error. Additional DNA sequences in this sample encode the identical CDR3. This sequence joins TRBV4-3 and TRBJ2-1, with 10 bases identical to TRBD1. The germline CDR1 and CDR2 sequences are LGHNA and YSLEER. The CDR3 is made up of 16 amino acids. CDR3 region: CASSEKDRGGYNEQFF. Here the CDR3 DNA reads TGCGCCAGCAGCGAGAAGGACAGGGGGGGTTACAATGAGCAATTCTTC.